This T cell receptor beta chain was captured by sequencing in a study of blood T cell repertoires in COVID-19. The overall study: The United States, Italy and Spain provided the acute and convalescent COVID-19 samples. T cells, B-cell-depleted T cells, or PBMCs supplied cDNA or gDNA.

Per the original methods: Using reference gene primer amplification, nucleated cell counts were estimated. Profiled with immunoSEQ multiplex PCR; TCRdb holds only in-frame clones, not every one. From that table come the V and J calls and clone size; the DNA was used to work out D and trimming. The table has roughly 200,000 clones, 70% to 90% seen once. The CDR3 has 15 amino acids. Germline values: CDR1 MRHNA, CDR2 SNTAGT. Trimming at V came to 6 bases and at J to 6 bases, leaving 12 bases not matched to a gene. This clonotype was sampled from a woman aged 80 or older with acute or convalescent COVID-19. This chain links TRBV6-4 with TRBJ1-2; 8 nucleotides align to TRBD1. Sequencing was performed on peripheral blood. The CDR3 DNA follows: TGTGCCAGCAGGATCCGAGGACAGGGTTATAATGGCTACACCTTC. This encodes CASRIRGQGYNGYTF.